The clone carrying this TCR beta chain was seen only a few times. The CDR3 runs to 15 residues. CDR1 and CDR2 (germline): SGHTA, FQGNSA. Unmatched junction bases numbered 3, after V lost 5 bases and J lost 0 bases. Researchers ran the PCR with 60 Vbeta and 13 Jbeta primers. Sequenced by immunoSEQ multiplex PCR; TCRdb stores in-frame clones only, minus some. Among 150,000 to 200,000 clones listed, around 82% were seen once. This specimen belongs to a study of cytomegalovirus exposure and HLA in healthy donors. Study-wide context: Unique TCRs from HLA-typed donors, around 79 million of them, were held in an early data release.

At collection, donors were nominally healthy, but unrecorded immune exposures were probable. The V call is TRBV7-2, the J call TRBJ2-4; 8 nucleotides agree with TRBD1. Sequencing was done on a sample of PBMCs. The clonotype comes from a man younger than 35 in good health and CMV-seronegative. This chain's CDR3 is CASSQGALAKNIQYF. As DNA, the CDR3 is TGTGCCAGCAGCCAGGGGGCATTAGCCAAAAACATTCAGTACTTC.